The clone carrying this TCR beta chain was observed many times. This entry belongs to a study of CD8 T cells in ankylosing spondylitis. V lost 2 bases and J 1 base, leaving 8 bases between the germline ends. The CDR3 is 14 residues long. CDR1 and CDR2 (germline): SGHDT, YYEEEE. TCRdb analysed the 5' RACE reads with MiXCR anew, one entry per CDR3 protein. The sample holds approximately 130,000 distinct CDR3 sequences; roughly 11% are singletons and the top ten take around 4.1%. The receptor was isolated from a female donor with ankylosing spondylitis or in good health (not recorded which). The chain couples TRBV5-6 to TRBJ2-3; perhaps TRBD2 as D (5 bases). The specimen sequenced was blood, either unsorted or a sorted T cell fraction (not recorded which). The CDR3 region is CASSLLERTDTQYF. The CDR3 bases are TGTGCCAGCAGCTTACTAGAACGCACAGATACGCAGTATTTT.